The text below deals with one TCR beta chain. This clone was observed a single time. Its antigen is currently not known. The input lacks base qualities; no much larger clone sits a single base away. Per the germline V gene (reference sequence), GTSNPN is the CDR1 and SVGIG is the CDR2. The CDR3 spans 15 residues, from the cysteine through the phenylalanine. Kept here is only the CDR3 DNA, which spans 45 bases and is read in frame from base 1. At the junction V is shortened by 1 base and J by 1 base, with 13 bases in between. The immunoSEQ Assay, a bias-controlled multiplex PCR, was used to amplify TCRbeta CDR3 regions from genomic DNA. Per the authors' processing: The number of nucleated cells in each sample was estimated by amplification of reference gene primers within the assay. To quantify the absolute abundance of each unique TCRbeta CDR3 rearrangement, sequence reads were collapsed and filtered. For each sample, productive Simpson clonality was calculated as the square root of Simpson's diversity index over productive rearrangements. TCRdb holds this immuneACCESS table with in-frame rearrangements only. Some clones are missing; in checked studies, unresolved V genes explain under half, and the rest has no known cause. That table gives V, J and clone size, and the DNA gave D and trimming. This sample has roughly 140,000 clones in its table, and approximately 90% of those were observed once. The ten largest clones capture more than 3.5% of the sample.

Collaborating institutions collected whole blood in K2EDTA tubes following their own protocols. Collaborator samples were shipped for TCRbeta analysis as frozen whole blood, isolated PBMCs, or DNA extracted from either sample type. This record comes from a study of blood T cell repertoires in COVID-19 (TCRdb year 2020). Some background on the complete study: The collaborator samples originated in the United States, Italy and Spain and spanned the acute and convalescent phases of COVID-19. The prospective study material was composed of cDNA or gDNA derived from T cells, B-cell-depleted T cells, or PBMCs. Deeply sampled blood TCRbeta repertoires from subjects exposed to, actively infected with, or recovered from COVID-19 were included in the dataset. The repertoires were made available in a free public database intended to serve as a resource for research on the immune response to SARS-CoV-2. Samples were obtained from the ongoing ImmuneRACE study (first 160 participants) and from 1,254 subjects provided by 6 global collaborators. A de-identified subject ID, COVID-19 status, age in years and sex were almost always included in the sample metadata. Where HLA class I and class II types were available, the types were taken from metadata supplied by the sample provider, not from assay-based typing. What the research found in general, with its limitations: The amount of clinical and demographic metadata varied by source and participant and was provided uncurated.

Sequencing was carried out using peripheral blood. The chain employs TRBV30 and TRBJ1-1; TRBD1 is perhaps the D gene, given 5 matching bases. The clonotype originates from a woman aged 40 to 50 with acute or convalescent COVID-19. CDR3 protein: CAWSGVLGGNTEAFF. The nucleotides read TGTGCCTGGAGTGGGGTCCTGGGGGGGAACACTGAAGCTTTCTTT.